Below, one T cell receptor beta chain is given with its context. This sample is drawn from a study of T-cell reconstitution after alpha-beta-depleted transplantation in children. During its preparation, the TCRbeta library received unique molecular identifiers. TCRdb re-derived calls from the PCR reads in MiXCR, one entry per CDR3 protein. The sample comprises approximately 270,000 distinct CDR3 sequences, roughly 9.5% of which are singletons, and 10% rests with the top ten. The CDR3 totals 16 residues. Deletions cut 2 bases from V and 3 bases from J, with 16 bases between. Germline-derived CDR1 and CDR2 are MNHEY and SVGAGI.

The chain recombines TRBV6-5 with TRBJ1-1, with D maybe TRBD1 (6 bases). Sequenced here: PBMCs from the stem cell graft donor, sampled from the stem cell graft. This TCR came from a human donor who donated a stem cell graft to a child with SCID. The CDR3 DNA follows: TGTGCCAGCAGTTACACCACAGGGCGCAGGGACACTGAAGCTTTCTTT. Translating gives CASSYTTGRRDTEAFF.